Listed below are T cell receptor beta chains from one sample, sequenced in a study of blood T cell repertoires in COVID-19. Using immunoSEQ multiplex PCR, the repertoire was profiled, and TCRdb retains in-frame clones only, with some absent. The top ten clones hold around 8.6% of a sample with 190,000 or so clones, roughly 83% of them seen once. The sample consisted of PBMCs or T cells enriched from blood (not recorded which). Every receptor here comes from a young woman who had recovered from COVID-19. CDR3s include the opening cysteine and the closing phenylalanine or tryptophan.

>TRBV24-1
CATSGKGGTSPNNEQFF
>TRBV21-1
CASSKEFSAEQAYEQYF
>TRBV13
CASSGTSGSETQYF
>TRBV3-1/TRBV3-2
CASSLSGNEQFF
>TRBV5-1
CASSFSLSGESTDTQYF
>TRBV5-5
CASSVTLGSGPQHF
>TRBV13
CASSTWTSGSSYNEQFF
>TRBV30
CAWRSAGSTDTQYF
>TRBV6-5
CASRRLAGQWNEQFF
>TRBV12-3/TRBV12-4
CASSQGYTEAFF
>TRBV7-9
CASSLALQETQYF
>TRBV19
CASTLTGLAGETQYF
>TRBV27
CASSLLNRVVYEQYF
>TRBV11-2
CASSFGVSYEQYF
>TRBV28
CASRTGSINEKLFF
>TRBV6-6
CASNYEYRGGEQYF
>TRBV4-1
CASSHAGITGELFF
>TRBV7-7
CASSTGTSTHTGELFF
>TRBV20-1
CSALTGGTQYF
>TRBV6-4
CASSADTSSGQFF
>TRBV10-3
CASQAYYSNQPQHF
>TRBV5-1
CASSRGTSGNTIYF